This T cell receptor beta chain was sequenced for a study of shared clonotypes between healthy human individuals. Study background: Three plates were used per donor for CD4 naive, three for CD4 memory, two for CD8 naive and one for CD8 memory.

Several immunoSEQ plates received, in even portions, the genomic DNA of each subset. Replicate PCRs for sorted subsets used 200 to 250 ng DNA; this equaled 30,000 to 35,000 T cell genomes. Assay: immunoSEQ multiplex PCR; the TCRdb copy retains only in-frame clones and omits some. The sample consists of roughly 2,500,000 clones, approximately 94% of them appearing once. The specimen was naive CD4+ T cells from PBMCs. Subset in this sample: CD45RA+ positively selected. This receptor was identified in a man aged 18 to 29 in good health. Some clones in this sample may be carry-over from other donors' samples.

The DNA for the CDR3 is TGTGCCAGCAGCCAGAGGTGGGAAACAGATACGCAGTATTTT. Its protein product is CASSQRWETDTQYF. This chain joins TRBV14 and TRBJ2-3; D gene uncertain. Germline CDR1 reads SGHDN; CDR2 reads FVKESK. The length of the CDR3 is 14 residues. V was shortened by 3 bases and J by 3 bases, with 10 bases between the two germline ends.